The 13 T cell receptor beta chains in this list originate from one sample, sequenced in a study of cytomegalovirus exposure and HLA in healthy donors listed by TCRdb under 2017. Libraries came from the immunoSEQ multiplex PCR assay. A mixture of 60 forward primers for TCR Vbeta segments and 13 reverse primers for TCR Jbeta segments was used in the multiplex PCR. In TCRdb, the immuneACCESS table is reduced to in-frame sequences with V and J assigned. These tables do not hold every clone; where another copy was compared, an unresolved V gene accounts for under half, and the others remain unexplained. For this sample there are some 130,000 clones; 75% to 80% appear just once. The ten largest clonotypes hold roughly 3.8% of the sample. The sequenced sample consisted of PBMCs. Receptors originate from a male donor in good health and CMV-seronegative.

CDR3 amino acids: CASSYGPGRGQETQYF. The CDR3 bases are TGTGCCAGCAGTTATGGGCCAGGCCGGGGGCAAGAGACCCAGTACTTC. The chain employs TRBV6-5 and TRBJ2-5; a weak D match, TRBD2 (6 bases). Between the trimmed V and J ends, which lost 3 bases and 2 bases, there was a span of 16 bases. CDR1 and CDR2 (germline): MNHEY, SVGAGI. The CDR3 length is 16 residues.

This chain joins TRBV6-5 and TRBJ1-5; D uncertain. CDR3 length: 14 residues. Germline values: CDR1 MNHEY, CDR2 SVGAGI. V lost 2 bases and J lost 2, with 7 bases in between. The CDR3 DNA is TGTGCCAGCAGTTACGGCGGGGGCAATCAGCCCCAGCATTTT. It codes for CASSYGGGNQPQHF.

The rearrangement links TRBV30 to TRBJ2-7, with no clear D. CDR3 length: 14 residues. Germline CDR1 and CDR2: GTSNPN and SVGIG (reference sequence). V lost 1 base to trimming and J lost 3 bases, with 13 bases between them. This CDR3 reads CAWSDLLPGYEQYF. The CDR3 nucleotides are TGTGCCTGGAGTGACCTCTTACCAGGCTACGAGCAGTACTTC.

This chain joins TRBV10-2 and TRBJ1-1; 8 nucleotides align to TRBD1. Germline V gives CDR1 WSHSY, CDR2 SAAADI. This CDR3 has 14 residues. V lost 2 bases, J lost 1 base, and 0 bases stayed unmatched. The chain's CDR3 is CASSETGGNTEAFF. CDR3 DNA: TGCGCCAGCAGTGAGACAGGGGGGAACACTGAAGCTTTCTTT.

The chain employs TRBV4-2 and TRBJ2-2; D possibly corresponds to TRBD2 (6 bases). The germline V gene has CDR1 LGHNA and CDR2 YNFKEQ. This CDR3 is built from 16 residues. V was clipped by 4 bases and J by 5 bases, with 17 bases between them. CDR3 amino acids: CASSRPGTQPTGELFF. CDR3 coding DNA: TGTGCCAGCAGCCGACCTGGGACTCAACCTACCGGGGAGCTGTTTTTT.

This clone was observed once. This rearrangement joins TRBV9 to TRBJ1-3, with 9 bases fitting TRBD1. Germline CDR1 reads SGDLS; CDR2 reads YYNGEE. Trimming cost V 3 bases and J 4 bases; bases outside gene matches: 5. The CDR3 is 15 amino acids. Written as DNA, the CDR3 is TGTGCCAGCAGCGCGACAGGGGGTATAGGAAACACCATATATTTT. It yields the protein CASSATGGIGNTIYF.

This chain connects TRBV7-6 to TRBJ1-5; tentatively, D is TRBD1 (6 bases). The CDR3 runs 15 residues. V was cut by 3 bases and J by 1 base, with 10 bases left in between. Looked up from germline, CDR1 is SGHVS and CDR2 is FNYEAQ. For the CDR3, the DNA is TGTGCCAGCAGCTTGGGCAGGGGAAGCAATCAGCCCCAGCATTTT. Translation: CASSLGRGSNQPQHF.

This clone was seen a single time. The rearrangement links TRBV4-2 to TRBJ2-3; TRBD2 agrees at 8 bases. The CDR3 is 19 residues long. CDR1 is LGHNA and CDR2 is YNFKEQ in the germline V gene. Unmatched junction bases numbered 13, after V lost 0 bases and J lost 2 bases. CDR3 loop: CASSQDLVSGVLITDTQYF. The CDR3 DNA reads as TGTGCCAGCAGCCAAGATCTGGTTAGCGGGGTCCTAATCACAGATACGCAGTATTTT.

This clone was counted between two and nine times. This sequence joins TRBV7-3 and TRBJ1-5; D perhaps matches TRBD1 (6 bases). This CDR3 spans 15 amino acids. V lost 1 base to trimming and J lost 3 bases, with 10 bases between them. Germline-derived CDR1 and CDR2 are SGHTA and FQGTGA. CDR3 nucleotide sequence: TGTGCCAGCAGCTTAAGGGGGGGCCTCAATCAGCCCCAGCATTTT. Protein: CASSLRGGLNQPQHF.

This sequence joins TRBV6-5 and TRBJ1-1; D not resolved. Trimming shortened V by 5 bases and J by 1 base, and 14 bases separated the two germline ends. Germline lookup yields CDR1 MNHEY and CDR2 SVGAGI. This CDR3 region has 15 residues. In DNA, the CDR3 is TGTGCCAGCAGTCCTCGAGGAGGCCCGAACACTGAAGCTTTCTTT. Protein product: CASSPRGGPNTEAFF.

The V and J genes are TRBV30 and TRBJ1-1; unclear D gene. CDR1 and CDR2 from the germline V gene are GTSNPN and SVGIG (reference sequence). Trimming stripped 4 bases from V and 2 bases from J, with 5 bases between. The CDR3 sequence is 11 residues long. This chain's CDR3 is CAWNSNTEAFF. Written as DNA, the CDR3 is TGTGCCTGGAATTCAAACACTGAAGCTTTCTTT. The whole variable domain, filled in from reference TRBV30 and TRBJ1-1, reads SQTIHQWPATLVQPVGSPLSLECTVEGTSNPNLYWYRQAAGRGLQLLFYSVGIGQISSEVPQNLSASRPQDRQFILSSKKLLLSDSGFYLCAWNSNTEAFFGQGTRLTVV.

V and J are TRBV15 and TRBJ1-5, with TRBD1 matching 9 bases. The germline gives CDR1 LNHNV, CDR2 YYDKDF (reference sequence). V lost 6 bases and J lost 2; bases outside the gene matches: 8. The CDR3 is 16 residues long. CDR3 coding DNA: TGTGCCACCAGTCGACCGGACAGGGGAGGCAATCAGCCCCAGCATTTT. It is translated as CATSRPDRGGNQPQHF.

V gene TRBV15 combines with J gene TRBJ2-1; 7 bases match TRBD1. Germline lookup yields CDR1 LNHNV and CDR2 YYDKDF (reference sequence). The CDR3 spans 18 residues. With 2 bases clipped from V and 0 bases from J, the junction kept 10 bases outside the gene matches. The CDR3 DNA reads TGTGCCACCAGCAGATCCTCCGGGACAGCGAACTCCTACAATGAGCAGTTCTTC. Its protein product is CATSRSSGTANSYNEQFF.